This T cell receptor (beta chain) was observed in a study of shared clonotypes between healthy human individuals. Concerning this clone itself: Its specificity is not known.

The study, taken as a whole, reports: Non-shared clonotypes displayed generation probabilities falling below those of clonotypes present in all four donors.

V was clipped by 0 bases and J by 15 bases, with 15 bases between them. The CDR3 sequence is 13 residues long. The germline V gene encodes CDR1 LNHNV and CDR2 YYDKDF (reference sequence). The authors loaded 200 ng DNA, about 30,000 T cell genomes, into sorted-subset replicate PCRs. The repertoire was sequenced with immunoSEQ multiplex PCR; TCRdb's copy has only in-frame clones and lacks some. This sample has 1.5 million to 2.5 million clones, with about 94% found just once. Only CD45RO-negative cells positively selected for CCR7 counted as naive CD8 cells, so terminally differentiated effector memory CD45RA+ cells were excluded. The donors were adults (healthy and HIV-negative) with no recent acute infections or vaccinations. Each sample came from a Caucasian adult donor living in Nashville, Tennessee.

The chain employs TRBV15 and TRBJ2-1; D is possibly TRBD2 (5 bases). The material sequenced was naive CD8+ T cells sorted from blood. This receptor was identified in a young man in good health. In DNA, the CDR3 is TGTGCCACCAGCAGAGACTCGACGGAGGTTCTGTTCTTC. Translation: CATSRDSTEVLFF.